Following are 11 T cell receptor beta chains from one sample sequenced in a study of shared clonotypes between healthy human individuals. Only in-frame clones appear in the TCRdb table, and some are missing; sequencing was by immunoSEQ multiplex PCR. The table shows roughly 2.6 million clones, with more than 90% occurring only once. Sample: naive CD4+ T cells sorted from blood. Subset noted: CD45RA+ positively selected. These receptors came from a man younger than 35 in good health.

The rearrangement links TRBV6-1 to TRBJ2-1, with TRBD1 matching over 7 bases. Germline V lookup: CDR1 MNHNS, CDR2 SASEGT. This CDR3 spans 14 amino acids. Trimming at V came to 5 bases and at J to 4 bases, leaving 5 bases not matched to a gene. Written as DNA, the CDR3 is TGTGCCAGCAGTCGGGACAGCGTTTACAATGAGCAGTTCTTC. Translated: CASSRDSVYNEQFF.

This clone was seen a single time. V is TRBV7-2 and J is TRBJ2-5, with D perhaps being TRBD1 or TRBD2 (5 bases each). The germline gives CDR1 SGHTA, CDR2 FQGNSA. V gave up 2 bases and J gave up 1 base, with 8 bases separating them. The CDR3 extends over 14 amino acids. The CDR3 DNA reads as TGTGCCAGCAGCTTAACGGGGCTCCAAGAGACCCAGTACTTC. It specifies CASSLTGLQETQYF.

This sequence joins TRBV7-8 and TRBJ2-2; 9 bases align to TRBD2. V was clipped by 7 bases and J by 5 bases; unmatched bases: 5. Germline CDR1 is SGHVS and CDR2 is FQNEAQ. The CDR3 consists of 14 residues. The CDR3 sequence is CASKIAGVTGELFF. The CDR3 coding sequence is TGTGCCAGCAAGATAGCGGGAGTTACCGGGGAGCTGTTTTTT.

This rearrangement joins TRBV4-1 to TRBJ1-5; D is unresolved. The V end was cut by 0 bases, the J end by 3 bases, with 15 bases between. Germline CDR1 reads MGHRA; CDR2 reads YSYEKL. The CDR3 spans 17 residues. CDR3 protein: CASSQEPPGLNNQPQHF. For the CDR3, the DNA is TGCGCCAGCAGCCAAGAACCCCCTGGACTGAACAATCAGCCCCAGCATTTT.

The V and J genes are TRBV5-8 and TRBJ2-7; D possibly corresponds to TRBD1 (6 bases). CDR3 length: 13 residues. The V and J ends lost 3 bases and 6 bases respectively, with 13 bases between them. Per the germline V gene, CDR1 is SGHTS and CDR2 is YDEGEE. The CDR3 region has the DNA TGTGCCAGCAGCTCGAGCCAGGGGCGCGAGCAGTACTTC. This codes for CASSSSQGREQYF.

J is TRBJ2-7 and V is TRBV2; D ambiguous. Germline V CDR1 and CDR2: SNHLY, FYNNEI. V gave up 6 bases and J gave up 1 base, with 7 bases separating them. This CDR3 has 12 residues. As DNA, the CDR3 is TGTGCCAGCAGGTCCGCATCCTACGAGCAGTACTTC. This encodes CASRSASYEQYF.

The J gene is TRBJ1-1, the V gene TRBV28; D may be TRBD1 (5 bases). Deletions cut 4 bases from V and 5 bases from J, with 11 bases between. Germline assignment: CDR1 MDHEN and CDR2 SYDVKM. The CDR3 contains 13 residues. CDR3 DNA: TGTGCCAGCAGTTCCTACAGGAGAACTGAAGCTTTCTTT. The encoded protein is CASSSYRRTEAFF.

This chain's CDR3 is CASSSELSGNTIYF. As DNA, the CDR3 is TGTGCCAGTTCTTCGGAGCTCTCTGGAAACACCATATATTTT. This chain connects TRBV6-6 to TRBJ1-3, with D unresolved. The CDR3 consists of 14 residues. The V and J ends lost 9 bases and 0 bases respectively, with 12 bases between them. Germline lookup yields CDR1 MNHNY and CDR2 SVGAGI (reference sequence).

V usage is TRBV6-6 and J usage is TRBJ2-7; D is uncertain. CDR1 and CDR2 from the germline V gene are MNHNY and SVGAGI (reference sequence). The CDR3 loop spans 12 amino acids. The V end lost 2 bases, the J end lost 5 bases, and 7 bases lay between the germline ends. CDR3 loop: CASSYIGDEQYF. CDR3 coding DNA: TGTGCCAGCAGTTACATTGGGGACGAGCAGTACTTC.

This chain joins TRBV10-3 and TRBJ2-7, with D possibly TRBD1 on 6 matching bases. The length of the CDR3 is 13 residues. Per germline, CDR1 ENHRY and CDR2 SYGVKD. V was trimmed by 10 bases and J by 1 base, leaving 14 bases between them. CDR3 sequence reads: CASTGTLSYEQYF. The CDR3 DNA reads TGTGCCAGTACCGGGACACTATCCTACGAGCAGTACTTC.

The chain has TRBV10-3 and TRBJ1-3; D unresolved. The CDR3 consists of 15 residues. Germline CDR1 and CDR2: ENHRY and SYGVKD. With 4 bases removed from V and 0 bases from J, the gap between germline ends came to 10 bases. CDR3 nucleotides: TGTGCCATCAGTGTGCAGGCCCACTCTGGAAACACCATATATTTT. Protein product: CAISVQAHSGNTIYF.